A single sample is the source of the 26 T cell receptor beta chains below, sequenced in a study of cytomegalovirus exposure and HLA in healthy donors (dated by TCRdb to the late 2010s). Library prep was done by the immunoSEQ multiplex PCR assay. The multiplex PCR relied on a mix of 60 forward primers for TCR Vbeta segments and 13 reverse primers for TCR Jbeta segments. The immuneACCESS repertoire file appears here via TCRdb, limited to in-frame rearrangements. These files lack a portion of the clones; in checked studies, under half of the deficit traces to unresolved V genes, and the cause of the others is not known. For this sample the table gives approximately 110,000 clones, of which roughly 77% were detected only once. The top ten hold roughly 1.1% of the sample. Material for sequencing was PBMCs. Receptors were obtained from a woman in her 30s in good health and CMV-seronegative.

The CDR3 is CASGTGSTDTQYF. In nucleotides, the CDR3 is TGTGCCAGCGGGACTGGAAGCACAGATACGCAGTATTTT. This sequence joins TRBV5-6 and TRBJ2-3; tentative D call: TRBD2 (6 bases). V was cut by 7 bases and J by 0 bases, with 9 bases left in between. CDR3 length: 13 residues. Germline CDR1 reads SGHDT; CDR2 reads YYEEEE.

J is TRBJ1-2 and V is TRBV7-9; 7 bases map to TRBD1. In germline, CDR1 is SEHNR, CDR2 FQNEAQ (reference sequence). V lost 4 bases, J lost 0 bases, and 17 bases stayed unmatched. The CDR3 length is 19 residues. The CDR3 here is CASSSRRQGDFTANYGYTF. As DNA, the CDR3 is TGTGCCAGCAGCTCGAGGCGGCAGGGGGACTTTACAGCTAACTATGGCTACACCTTC.

The V gene is TRBV9, the J gene TRBJ2-7; D unclear. Germline lookup yields CDR1 SGDLS and CDR2 YYNGEE. Trimming left V 1 base short and J 0 bases short, with 8 bases between. The CDR3 sequence is 14 residues long. CDR3 DNA sequence: TGTGCCAGCAGCGTAACTCCCAACTCCTACGAGCAGTACTTC. This encodes CASSVTPNSYEQYF.

This clone was picked up one time. The chain recombines TRBV10-3 with TRBJ2-7; D gene unclear. Germline V gene lookup returns CDR1 ENHRY and CDR2 SYGVKD. This CDR3 region has 13 residues. V was shortened by 6 bases and J by 3 bases, with 12 bases between the two germline ends. The chain's CDR3 is CAISRVYSYEQYF. DNA of the CDR3: TGTGCCATCAGCCGAGTCTACAGCTACGAGCAGTACTTC.

The chain employs TRBV5-1 and TRBJ1-2; 8 bases are shared with TRBD1. The V gene end was trimmed by 4 bases and the J gene end by 4 bases; junction bases not matched to a gene: 12. The CDR3 is 16 residues long. CDR1 is SGHRS and CDR2 is YFSETQ in the germline V gene. CDR3 sequence: CASSRGQGRTSYGYTF. The CDR3 DNA is TGCGCCAGCAGCCGCGGACAGGGCAGAACAAGCTATGGCTACACCTTC.

V gene TRBV6-5 combines with J gene TRBJ2-5, with TRBD1 matching over 8 bases. Germline lookup yields CDR1 MNHEY and CDR2 SVGAGI. Germline trimming cut 5 bases from V and 4 bases from J; bases unmatched to any gene: 9. The CDR3 sequence is 15 residues long. CDR3 DNA: TGTGCCAGCAGTCCCAGACAGGGGCATTTAGAGACCCAGTACTTC. This codes for CASSPRQGHLETQYF.

The V and J genes are TRBV15 and TRBJ2-5; TRBD1 aligns across 9 bases. Germline V gene sequence: CDR1 LNHNV, CDR2 YYDKDF (reference sequence). The length of the CDR3 is 15 residues. After removal of 0 bases from V and 7 bases from J, the junction contained 6 bases not matched to a gene. The CDR3 is CATSREGTGTRTQYF. The CDR3 DNA is TGTGCCACCAGCAGAGAGGGGACAGGGACAAGGACCCAGTACTTC.

This clone was detected a few times. The CDR3 protein is CASSGILAGVEAQYF. The DNA of the CDR3 is TGCGCCAGCAGCGGAATTCTAGCGGGGGTTGAGGCCCAGTACTTC. The V and J genes are TRBV5-1 and TRBJ2-5; 10 bases line up with TRBD2. Per the germline V gene, CDR1 is SGHRS and CDR2 is YFSETQ. V lost 4 bases, J lost 9 bases, and 12 bases stayed unmatched. This CDR3 is built from 15 residues.

This clone was recorded a few times. J is TRBJ2-7 and V is TRBV19; a weak D match, TRBD2 (5 bases). Trimming took 6 bases from V and 1 from J, leaving 13 bases between them. Germline CDR1 LNHDA, CDR2 SQIVND (reference sequence). The CDR3 length is 14 residues. CDR3 coding DNA: TGTGCCAGTAGGAGGGATAGTGCTTCCTACGAGCAGTACTTC. Its protein is CASRRDSASYEQYF.

J is TRBJ2-5 and V is TRBV7-8; 14 bases match TRBD2. The CDR3 consists of 21 residues. V dropped 1 base and J dropped 3; count of bases not matched to a gene: 16. The germline V gene has CDR1 SGHVS and CDR2 FQNEAQ. The CDR3 nucleotides read TGTGCCAGCAGCTTAGAGGAGGGGACTAGCGGGAGCGCTTGGATGAAAGAGACCCAGTACTTC. Translating it yields CASSLEEGTSGSAWMKETQYF.

V and J are TRBV6-1 and TRBJ2-2; 7 bases agree with TRBD1. With 6 bases clipped from V and 3 bases from J, the junction kept 1 base outside the gene matches. This CDR3 is 13 amino acids long. Germline-derived CDR1 and CDR2 are MNHNS and SASEGT. The CDR3 reads CASRGQYTGELFF. Written as DNA, the CDR3 is TGTGCCAGCAGGGGACAGTACACCGGGGAGCTGTTTTTT.

The CDR3 DNA reads TGTGCCTGGAGTAGAGGCTACACCACCGGGGAGCTGTTTTTT. This translates into CAWSRGYTTGELFF. The chain is built from TRBV30 and TRBJ2-2, with D hard to call. CDR3 size: 14 residues. CDR1 is GTSNPN, CDR2 SVGIG, per germline (reference sequence). V was trimmed by 2 bases and J by 4 bases, leaving 11 bases between them.

The V gene is TRBV6-1, the J gene TRBJ2-3; 7 nucleotides align to TRBD2. V lost 8 bases to trimming and J lost 2 bases; unmatched junction nucleotides: 7. There are 14 residues in the CDR3. Looked up from germline, CDR1 is MNHNS and CDR2 is SASEGT. DNA for the CDR3: TGTGCCAGCTCTAGGACTAGAACCACAGATACGCAGTATTTT. This encodes CASSRTRTTDTQYF.

The chain links TRBV2 to TRBJ2-5, with 10 bases aligning to TRBD1. The CDR3 consists of 15 residues. Unmatched junction bases numbered 7, after V lost 4 bases and J lost 5 bases. The germline CDR1 and CDR2 sequences are SNHLY and FYNNEI. CDR3 bases: TGTGCCAGCAGTGGACAGGGGGCGGGTTGGGAGACCCAGTACTTC. Translation gives CASSGQGAGWETQYF.

In this sample, this clone turned up a few times. This chain connects TRBV6-4 to TRBJ2-1; D is perhaps TRBD1 (7 bases). Trimming stripped 6 bases from V and 5 bases from J, with 17 bases between. Germline V gene sequence: CDR1 MRHNA, CDR2 SNTAGT. There are 15 residues in the CDR3. In nucleotides, the CDR3 is TGTGCCAGCAGCGAGGGGGCTAGCGAAGACAATGAGCAGTTCTTC. Amino acids: CASSEGASEDNEQFF.

The rearrangement uses TRBV7-2 and TRBJ2-5; D may be TRBD1 (6 bases). Germline CDR1 and CDR2: SGHTA and FQGNSA. CDR3 length: 14 amino acids. The germline V and J ends were trimmed by 5 bases and 2 bases, with 12 bases remaining between them. The CDR3 bases are TGTGCCAGCAGCGCCACAGGGTTACAAGAGACCCAGTACTTC. Protein sequence: CASSATGLQETQYF.

This chain connects TRBV5-1 to TRBJ2-2; weak D call: TRBD2 (6 bases). V was pared by 1 base and J by 2 bases, with 12 bases between. Germline V gene sequence: CDR1 SGHRS, CDR2 YFSETQ. CDR3 length equals 16 residues. In DNA, the CDR3 is TGCGCCAGCAGCTTGTGGGGGGAGGCAAACACCGGGGAGCTGTTTTTT. Amino acid sequence: CASSLWGEANTGELFF.

The J gene is TRBJ2-1, the V gene TRBV6-4, with 7 bases lining up with TRBD1. The CDR3 totals 15 residues. The V segment lost 2 bases and the J segment 10 bases; nucleotides outside the gene matches: 11. CDR1 MRHNA and CDR2 SNTAGT come from the germline V gene. The CDR3 DNA reads TGTGCCAGCAGTGACACAGGGGACAGCGGAAAAGAGCAGTTCTTC. Translating gives CASSDTGDSGKEQFF.

The gene calls are TRBV5-1 and TRBJ2-1, with D perhaps TRBD2 (7 bases). Germline assignment: CDR1 SGHRS and CDR2 YFSETQ. Trimming took 5 bases from V and 0 from J, leaving 18 bases between them. This CDR3 region has 17 residues. In DNA form, the CDR3 reads TGCGCCAGCAGTAAGGCGGGGGCGACCCGCTCCTACAATGAGCAGTTCTTC. Its protein product is CASSKAGATRSYNEQFF.

J is TRBJ1-1 and V is TRBV5-7, with D uncertain. TRBV5-7 is an open reading frame, and its role is uncertain. V gave up 0 bases and J gave up 1 base, with 7 bases separating them. There are 14 residues in the CDR3. In nucleotides, the CDR3 is TGTGCCAGCAGCTTGGGAGGAGGGAACACTGAAGCTTTCTTT. The encoded protein is CASSLGGGNTEAFF.

The rearrangement joins TRBV27 to TRBJ1-1, with no clear D. V dropped 1 base and J dropped 7 bases, with 10 bases sitting between them. The CDR3 spans 13 residues. CDR1 and CDR2 (germline): MNHEY, SMNVEV (reference sequence). CDR3 sequence (DNA): TGTGCCAGCAGTTTATATTCCGCCAGTGAAGCTTTCTTT. Translation gives CASSLYSASEAFF.

This chain uses TRBV6-1 with TRBJ1-4; the match to TRBD1 covers 7 bases. With V trimmed by 6 bases and J by 8 bases, 12 bases remained unmatched. The CDR3 sequence is 15 residues long. The germline CDR1 and CDR2 sequences are MNHNS and SASEGT. CDR3 sequence reads: CASRIGQARGEKLFF. CDR3 DNA: TGTGCCAGCAGGATCGGACAGGCCCGAGGGGAAAAACTGTTTTTT.

This rearrangement joins TRBV6-1 to TRBJ2-7; TRBD2 might be the D (6 bases). The CDR3 runs to 15 residues. The V gene lost 1 base and the J gene lost 1 base, with 11 bases spanning the gap. The germline CDR1 and CDR2 sequences are MNHNS and SASEGT. The CDR3 is CASSEDGGKSYEQYF. The DNA of the CDR3 is TGTGCCAGCAGTGAAGATGGCGGGAAATCCTACGAGCAGTACTTC.

The chain recombines TRBV6-5 with TRBJ1-1; perhaps TRBD1 as D (6 bases). The CDR3 length is 15 residues. The germline gives CDR1 MNHEY, CDR2 SVGAGI. V lost 2 bases to trimming and J lost 0 bases, with 10 bases between them. The CDR3 protein is CASSYGQQMNTEAFF. The CDR3, as DNA: TGTGCCAGCAGTTACGGACAGCAAATGAACACTGAAGCTTTCTTT.

The chain uses TRBV6-5 and TRBJ2-3, with D tentatively TRBD2 (5 bases). Per the germline V gene, CDR1 is MNHEY and CDR2 is SVGAGI. The CDR3 consists of 15 residues. Trimming left V 5 bases short and J 3 bases short, with 15 bases between. CDR3 nucleotides: TGTGCCAGCAGTCAGCTAGCAATTGGAACAGATACGCAGTATTTT. Its protein is CASSQLAIGTDTQYF.

V and J are TRBV19 and TRBJ2-7, with 8 positions matching TRBD1. The J segment lost 4 bases and the V segment lost 5 bases, leaving 7 bases of the junction unmatched. Per the germline V gene, CDR1 is LNHDA and CDR2 is SQIVND (reference sequence). The CDR3 consists of 14 residues. CDR3 nucleotide sequence: TGTGCCAGTAGTGCCGCGCGACAGGGGTACGAGCAGTACTTC. Its translation: CASSAARQGYEQYF.